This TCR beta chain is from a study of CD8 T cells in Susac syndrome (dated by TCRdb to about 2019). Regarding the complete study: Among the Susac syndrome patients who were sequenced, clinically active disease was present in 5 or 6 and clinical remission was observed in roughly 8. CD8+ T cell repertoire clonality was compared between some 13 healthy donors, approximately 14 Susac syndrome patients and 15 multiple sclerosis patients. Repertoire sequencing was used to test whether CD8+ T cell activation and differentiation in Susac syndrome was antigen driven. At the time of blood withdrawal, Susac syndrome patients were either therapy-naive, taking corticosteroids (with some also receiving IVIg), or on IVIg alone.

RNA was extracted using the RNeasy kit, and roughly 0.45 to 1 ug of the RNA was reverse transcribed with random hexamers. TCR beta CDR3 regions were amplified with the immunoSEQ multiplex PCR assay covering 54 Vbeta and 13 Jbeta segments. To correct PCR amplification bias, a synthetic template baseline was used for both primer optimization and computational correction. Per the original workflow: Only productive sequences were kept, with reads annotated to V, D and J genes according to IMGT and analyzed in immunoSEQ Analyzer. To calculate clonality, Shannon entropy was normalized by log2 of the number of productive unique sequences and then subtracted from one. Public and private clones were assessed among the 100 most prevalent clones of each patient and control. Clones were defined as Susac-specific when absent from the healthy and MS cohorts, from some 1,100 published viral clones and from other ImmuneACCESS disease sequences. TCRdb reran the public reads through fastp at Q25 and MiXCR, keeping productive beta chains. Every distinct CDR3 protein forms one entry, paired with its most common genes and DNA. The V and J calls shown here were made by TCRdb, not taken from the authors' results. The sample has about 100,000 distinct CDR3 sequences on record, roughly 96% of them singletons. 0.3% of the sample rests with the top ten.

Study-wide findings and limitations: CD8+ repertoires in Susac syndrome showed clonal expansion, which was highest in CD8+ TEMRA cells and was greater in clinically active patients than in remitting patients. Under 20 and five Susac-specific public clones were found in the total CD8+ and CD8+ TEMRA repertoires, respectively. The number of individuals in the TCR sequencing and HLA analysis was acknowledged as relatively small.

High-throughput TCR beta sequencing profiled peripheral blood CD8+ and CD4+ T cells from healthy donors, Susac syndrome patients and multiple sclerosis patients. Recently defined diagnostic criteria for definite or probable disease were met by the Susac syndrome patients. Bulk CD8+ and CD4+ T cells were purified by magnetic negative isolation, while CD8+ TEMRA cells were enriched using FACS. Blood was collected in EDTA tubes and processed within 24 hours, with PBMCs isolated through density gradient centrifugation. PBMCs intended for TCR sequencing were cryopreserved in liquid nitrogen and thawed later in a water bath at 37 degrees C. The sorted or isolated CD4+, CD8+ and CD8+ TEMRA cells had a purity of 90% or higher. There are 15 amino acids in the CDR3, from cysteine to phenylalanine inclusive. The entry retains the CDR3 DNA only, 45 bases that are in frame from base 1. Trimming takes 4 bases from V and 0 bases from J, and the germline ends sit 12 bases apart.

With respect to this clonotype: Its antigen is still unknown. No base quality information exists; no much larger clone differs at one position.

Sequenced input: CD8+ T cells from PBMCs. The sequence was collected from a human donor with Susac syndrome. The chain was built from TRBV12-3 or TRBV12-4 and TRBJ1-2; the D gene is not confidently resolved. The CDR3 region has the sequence CASSSPERTNYGYTF. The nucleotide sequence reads TGTGCCAGCAGTTCCCCCGAGCGAACTAACTATGGCTACACCTTC.